A selection of T cell receptor beta chains follows, all from one sample in a study of early T cells in non-severe SARS-CoV-2 infection. TCRdb called the 5' RACE reads again in MiXCR, with one record for every CDR3 protein. The sample includes roughly 68,000 distinct CDR3 sequences, about 4.9% of them seen just once. Sequencing used whole blood. Source of these receptors: an adult who was a healthcare worker with PCR-confirmed SARS-CoV-2 infection or an uninfected control (not recorded which). Both conserved end residues are part of each CDR3. The D gene is left open where the match is weak. A row's size may be missing; if present it is once, few, many or a size class.

clone size	V gene	J gene	D gene	CDR3 protein	CDR3 DNA
many	TRBV29-1	TRBJ1-4	.	CSVGLNEKLFF	TGCAGCGTTGGTCTAAATGAAAAACTGTTTTTT
.	TRBV11-2	TRBJ1-2	TRBD1	CASSSNRGRGGYTF	TGTGCCAGCAGCTCGAACAGGGGGCGTGGTGGCTACACCTTC
many	TRBV18	TRBJ2-1	TRBD2	CASSPRTSGYNEQFF	TGTGCCAGCTCACCGCGGACTAGCGGGTACAATGAGCAGTTCTTC
many	TRBV10-3	TRBJ2-3	TRBD2	CAISESSGTTDTQYF	TGTGCCATCAGTGAATCTAGCGGGACCACAGATACGCAGTATTTT
many	TRBV7-8	TRBJ1-2	.	CASSPSSSFNYGYTF	TGTGCCAGCAGCCCCTCCTCCAGCTTTAACTATGGCTACACCTTC
many	TRBV6-5	TRBJ2-1	.	CASSKGGGRDNEQFF	TGTGCCAGCAGTAAGGGTGGCGGCAGGGACAATGAGCAGTTCTTC
few	TRBV14	TRBJ2-5	.	CASSQEAALRVETQYF	TGTGCCAGCAGCCAAGAAGCGGCCCTCCGGGTTGAGACCCAGTACTTC
many	TRBV29-1	TRBJ1-5	.	CSVAQGRSNQPQHF	TGCAGCGTTGCGCAGGGTAGGAGCAATCAGCCCCAGCATTTT
few	TRBV2	TRBJ2-7	.	CASSASTRGEQYF	TGTGCCAGCAGTGCGTCGACCCGGGGCGAGCAGTACTTC
many	TRBV19	TRBJ2-2	.	CASSIRGRGTGELFF	TGTGCCAGTAGTATACGGGGGCGCGGCACCGGGGAGCTGTTTTTT
many	TRBV4-1	TRBJ2-2	TRBD2	CASSPGGSGRLAGELFF	TGCGCCAGCAGCCCGGGGGGTAGCGGGAGACTTGCCGGGGAGCTGTTTTTT
many	TRBV20-1	TRBJ2-1	.	CSSLPAANEQFF	TGCAGTTCCCTTCCGGCCGCGAATGAGCAGTTCTTC
many	TRBV20-1	TRBJ1-2	TRBD1	CSASDRVTAFSGYTF	TGCAGTGCTAGTGACAGGGTGACGGCGTTTTCGGGCTACACCTTC
many	TRBV11-2	TRBJ2-7	TRBD2	CASTRQGAGLAGPYEQYF	TGTGCCAGCACCCGACAGGGGGCCGGACTAGCGGGGCCCTACGAGCAGTACTTC
.	TRBV6-6	TRBJ2-2	.	CASSYSIQRPNTGELFF	TGTGCCAGCAGTTACTCGATACAGCGTCCGAACACCGGGGAGCTGTTTTTT
many	TRBV7-9	TRBJ2-1	TRBD2	CASSLGAGGPGEQFF	TGTGCCAGCAGCTTAGGAGCGGGAGGGCCGGGGGAGCAGTTCTTC
many	TRBV24-1	TRBJ2-2	.	CATSDLPFELAHTGELFF	TGTGCCACCAGTGATTTGCCTTTTGAACTGGCCCACACCGGGGAGCTGTTTTTT
many	TRBV7-9	TRBJ2-7	.	CASSSWSYEQYF	TGTGCCAGCAGCTCCTGGTCCTACGAGCAGTACTTC
.	TRBV3-1	TRBJ2-3	.	CASQPETGADTQYF	TGTGCCAGCCAACCAGAAACGGGGGCGGATACGCAGTATTTT
many	TRBV29-1	TRBJ1-2	.	CSVDTRGENGGYTF	TGCAGCGTCGATACAAGAGGGGAGAATGGTGGCTACACCTTC
few	TRBV12-3/TRBV12-4	TRBJ2-7	TRBD2	CASAGTSVTYEQYF	TGTGCCAGTGCCGGGACTAGCGTGACCTACGAGCAGTACTTC
.	TRBV6-5	TRBJ2-3	.	CASSYSGDTQYF	TGTGCCAGCAGTTACTCGGGGGATACGCAGTATTTT
.	TRBV20-1	TRBJ2-3	TRBD1	CSAGPGQGTDTQYF	TGCAGTGCGGGACCGGGACAGGGGACAGATACGCAGTATTTT
many	TRBV19	TRBJ1-2	TRBD1	CASSPRTGNYGYTF	TGTGCCAGTAGTCCCAGGACAGGGAACTATGGCTACACCTTC
many	TRBV18	TRBJ2-4	.	CASSPRTGAINIQYF	TGTGCCAGCTCACCACGGACGGGAGCAATAAACATTCAGTACTTC
many	TRBV19	TRBJ2-1	.	CASSLGGSYNEQFF	TGTGCCAGTAGTCTAGGGGGATCGTACAATGAGCAGTTCTTC
.	TRBV7-9	TRBJ2-1	TRBD2	CASSPTSGRAVSYNEQFF	TGTGCCAGCAGCCCAACTAGCGGGAGAGCGGTCTCCTACAATGAGCAGTTCTTC
many	TRBV5-4	TRBJ2-3	.	CASSRGDTDTQYF	TGTGCCAGCAGCCGCGGGGACACAGATACGCAGTATTTT
many	TRBV12-3/TRBV12-4	TRBJ1-5	.	CASSLGADQPQHF	TGTGCCAGCAGTTTGGGGGCCGATCAGCCCCAGCATTTT
many	TRBV29-1	TRBJ1-2	.	CSVEQVGYGYTF	TGCAGCGTTGAGCAGGTCGGCTATGGCTACACCTTC
many	TRBV7-2	TRBJ1-1	.	CASSLQGGDTEAFF	TGTGCCAGCAGCCTACAGGGAGGGGACACTGAAGCTTTCTTT
few	TRBV18	TRBJ2-7	TRBD2	CASSPGNGREEYF	TGTGCCAGCTCACCAGGTAACGGGCGGGAGGAGTACTTC